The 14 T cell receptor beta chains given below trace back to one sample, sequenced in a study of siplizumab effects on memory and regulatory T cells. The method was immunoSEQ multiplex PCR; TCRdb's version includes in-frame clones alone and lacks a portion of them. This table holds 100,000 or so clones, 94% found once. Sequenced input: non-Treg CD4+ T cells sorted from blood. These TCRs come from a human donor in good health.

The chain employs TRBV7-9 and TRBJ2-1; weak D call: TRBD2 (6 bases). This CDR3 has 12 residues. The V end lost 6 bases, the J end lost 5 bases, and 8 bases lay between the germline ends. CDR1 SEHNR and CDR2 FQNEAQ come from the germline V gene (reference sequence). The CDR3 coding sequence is TGTGCCAGCAGGCCTAGCGACAATGAGCAGTTCTTC. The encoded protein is CASRPSDNEQFF. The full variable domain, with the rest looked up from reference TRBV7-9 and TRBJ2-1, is DTGVSQNPRHKITKRGQNVTFRCDPISEHNRLYWYRQTLGQGPEFLTYFQNEAQLEKSRLLSDRFSAERPKGSFSTLEIQRTEQGDSAMYLCASRPSDNEQFFGPGTRLTVL.

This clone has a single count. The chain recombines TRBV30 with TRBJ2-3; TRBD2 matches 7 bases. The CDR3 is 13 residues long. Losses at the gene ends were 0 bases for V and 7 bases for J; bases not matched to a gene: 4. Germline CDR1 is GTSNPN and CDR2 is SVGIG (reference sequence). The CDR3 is CAWSVGGSNTQYF. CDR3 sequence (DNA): TGTGCCTGGAGTGTGGGCGGGAGCAATACGCAGTATTTT.

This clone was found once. The DNA for the CDR3 is TGTGCTAGTGCCGCGGACAGCAGGGAGACCCAGTACTTC. Its translation is CASAADSRETQYF. The chain combines TRBV12-5 with TRBJ2-5, with a tentative D call TRBD1 (6 bases). Germline CDR1 is LGHNT and CDR2 is FRNRAP. The V gene lost 7 bases and the J gene lost 5 bases, with 14 bases spanning the gap. The CDR3 totals 13 residues. Combining the CDR3 with reference TRBV12-5 and TRBJ2-5 gives the whole variable domain DARVTQTPRHKVTEMGQEVTMRCQPILGHNTVFWYRQTMMQGLELLAYFRNRAPLDDSGMPKDRFSAEMPDATLATLKIQPSEPRDSAVYFCASAADSRETQYFGPGTRLLVL.

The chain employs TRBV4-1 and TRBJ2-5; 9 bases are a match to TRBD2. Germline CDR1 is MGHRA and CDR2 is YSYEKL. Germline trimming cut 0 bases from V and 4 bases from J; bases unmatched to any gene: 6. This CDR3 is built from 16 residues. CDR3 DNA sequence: TGCGCCAGCAGCCAAGAGTTCCTAGCGGGAAGAGAGACCCAGTACTTC. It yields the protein CASSQEFLAGRETQYF.

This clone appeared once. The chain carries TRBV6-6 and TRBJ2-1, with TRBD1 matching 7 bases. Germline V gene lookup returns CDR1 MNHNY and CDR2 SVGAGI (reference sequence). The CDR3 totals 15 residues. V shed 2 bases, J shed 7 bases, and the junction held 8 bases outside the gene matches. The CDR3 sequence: CASSYQRNRGNEQFF. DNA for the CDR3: TGTGCCAGCAGTTACCAGAGAAACAGGGGAAATGAGCAGTTCTTC.

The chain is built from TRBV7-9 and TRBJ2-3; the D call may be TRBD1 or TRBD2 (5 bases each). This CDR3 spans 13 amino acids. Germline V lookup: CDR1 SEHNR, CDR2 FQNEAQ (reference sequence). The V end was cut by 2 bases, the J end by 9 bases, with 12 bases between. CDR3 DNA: TGTGCCAGCAGCTTAATGGGGACCCCAACGCAGTATTTT. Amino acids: CASSLMGTPTQYF.

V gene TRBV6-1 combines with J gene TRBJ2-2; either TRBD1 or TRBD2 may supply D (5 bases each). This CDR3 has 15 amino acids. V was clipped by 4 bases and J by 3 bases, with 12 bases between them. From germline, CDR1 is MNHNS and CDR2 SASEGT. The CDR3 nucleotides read TGTGCCAGCAGTGGGGGACGGGTATACACCGGGGAGCTGTTTTTT. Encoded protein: CASSGGRVYTGELFF.

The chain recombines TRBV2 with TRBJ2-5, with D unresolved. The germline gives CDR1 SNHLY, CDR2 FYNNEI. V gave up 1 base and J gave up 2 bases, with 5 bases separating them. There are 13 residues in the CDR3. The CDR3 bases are TGTGCCAGCAGTGAAGGCAGACAAGAGACCCAGTACTTC. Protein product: CASSEGRQETQYF.

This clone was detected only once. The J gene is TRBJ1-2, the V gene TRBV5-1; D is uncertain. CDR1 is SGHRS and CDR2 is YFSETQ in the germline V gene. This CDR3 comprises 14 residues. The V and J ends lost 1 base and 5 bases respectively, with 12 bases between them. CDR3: CASSLLSLGYGYTF. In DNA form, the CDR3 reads TGCGCCAGCAGCTTGCTCTCCTTGGGGTATGGCTACACCTTC.

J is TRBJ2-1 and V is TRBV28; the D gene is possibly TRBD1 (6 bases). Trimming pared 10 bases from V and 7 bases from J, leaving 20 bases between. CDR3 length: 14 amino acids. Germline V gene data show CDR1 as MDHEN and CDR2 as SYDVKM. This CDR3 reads CATSTPVTGNEQFF. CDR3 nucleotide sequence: TGTGCCACCTCAACCCCAGTAACAGGGAATGAGCAGTTCTTC.

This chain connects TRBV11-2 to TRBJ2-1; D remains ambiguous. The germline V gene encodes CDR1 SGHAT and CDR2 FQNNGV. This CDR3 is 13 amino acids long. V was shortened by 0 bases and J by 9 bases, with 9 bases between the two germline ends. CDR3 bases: TGTGCCAGCAGCTTAGATATTCGCGGTGAGCAGTTCTTC. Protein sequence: CASSLDIRGEQFF.

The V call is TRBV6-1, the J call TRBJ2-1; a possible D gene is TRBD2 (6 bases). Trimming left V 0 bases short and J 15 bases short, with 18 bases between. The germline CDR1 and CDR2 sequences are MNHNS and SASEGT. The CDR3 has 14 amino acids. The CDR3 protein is CASSEARDGGSAFF. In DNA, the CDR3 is TGTGCCAGCAGTGAAGCGCGAGACGGGGGTTCCGCGTTCTTC.

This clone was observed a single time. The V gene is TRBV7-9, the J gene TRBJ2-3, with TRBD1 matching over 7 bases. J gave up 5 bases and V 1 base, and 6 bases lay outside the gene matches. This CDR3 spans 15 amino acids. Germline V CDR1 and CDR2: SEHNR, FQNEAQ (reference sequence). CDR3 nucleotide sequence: TGTGCCAGCAGCTTAGGCAGGGGGTATGTAGATACGCAGTATTTT. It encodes CASSLGRGYVDTQYF.

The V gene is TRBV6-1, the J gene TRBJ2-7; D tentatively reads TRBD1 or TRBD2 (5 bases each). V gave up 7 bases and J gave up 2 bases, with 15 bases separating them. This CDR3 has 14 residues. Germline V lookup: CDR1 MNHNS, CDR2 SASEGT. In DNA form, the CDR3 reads TGTGCCAGCAATATTAGGGTGGGGGCCTACGAGCAGTACTTC. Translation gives CASNIRVGAYEQYF.